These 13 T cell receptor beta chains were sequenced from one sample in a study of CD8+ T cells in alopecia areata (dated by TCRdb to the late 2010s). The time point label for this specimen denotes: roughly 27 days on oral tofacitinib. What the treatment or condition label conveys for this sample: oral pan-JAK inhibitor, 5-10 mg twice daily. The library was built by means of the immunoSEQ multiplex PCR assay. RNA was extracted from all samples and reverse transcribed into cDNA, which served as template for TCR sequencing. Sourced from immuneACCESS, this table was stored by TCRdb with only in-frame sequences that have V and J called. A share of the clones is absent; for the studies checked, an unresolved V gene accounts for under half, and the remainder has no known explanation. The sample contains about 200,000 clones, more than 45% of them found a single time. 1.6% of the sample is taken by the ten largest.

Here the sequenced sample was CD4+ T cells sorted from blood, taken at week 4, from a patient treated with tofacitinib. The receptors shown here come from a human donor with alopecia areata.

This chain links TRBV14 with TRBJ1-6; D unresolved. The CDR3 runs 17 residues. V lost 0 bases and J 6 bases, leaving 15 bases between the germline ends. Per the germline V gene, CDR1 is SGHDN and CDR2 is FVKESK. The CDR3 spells CASSQDLPAGGNSPLHF. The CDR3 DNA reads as TGTGCCAGCAGCCAAGATCTTCCCGCAGGCGGTAATTCACCCCTCCACTTT.

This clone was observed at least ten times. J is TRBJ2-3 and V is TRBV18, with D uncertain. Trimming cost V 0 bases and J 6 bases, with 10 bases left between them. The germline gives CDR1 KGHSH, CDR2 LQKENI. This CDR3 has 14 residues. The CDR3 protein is CASSPPDRSDTQYF. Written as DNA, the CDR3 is TGTGCCAGCTCACCACCGGACCGGTCGGATACGCAGTATTTT.

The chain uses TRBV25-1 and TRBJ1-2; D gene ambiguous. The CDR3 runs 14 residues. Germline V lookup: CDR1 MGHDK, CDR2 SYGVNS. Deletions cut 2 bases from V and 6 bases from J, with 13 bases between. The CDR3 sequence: CASSEPRRNDGYTF. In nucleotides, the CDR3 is TGTGCCAGCAGTGAACCTAGGCGGAATGATGGCTACACCTTC.

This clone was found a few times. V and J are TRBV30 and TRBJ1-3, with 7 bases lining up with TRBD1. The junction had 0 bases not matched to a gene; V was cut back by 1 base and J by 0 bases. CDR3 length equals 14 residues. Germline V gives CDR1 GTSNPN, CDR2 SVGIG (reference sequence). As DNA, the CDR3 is TGTGCCTGGAGTGGGGACAGCTCTGGAAACACCATATATTTT. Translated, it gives CAWSGDSSGNTIYF.

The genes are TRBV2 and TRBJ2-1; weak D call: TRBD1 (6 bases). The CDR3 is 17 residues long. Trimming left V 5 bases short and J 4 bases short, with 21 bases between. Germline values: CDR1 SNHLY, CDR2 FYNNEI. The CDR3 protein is CASSSTPGQLRYNEQFF. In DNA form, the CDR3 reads TGTGCCAGCAGTTCCACACCGGGACAACTAAGATACAATGAGCAGTTCTTC.

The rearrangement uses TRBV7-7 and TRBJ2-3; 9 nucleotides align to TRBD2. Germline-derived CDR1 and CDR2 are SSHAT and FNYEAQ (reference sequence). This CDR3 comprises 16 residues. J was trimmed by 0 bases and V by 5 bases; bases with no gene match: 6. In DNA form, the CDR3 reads TGTGCCAGCAGCCCCTTAGCGGGGGTGAGCACAGATACGCAGTATTTT. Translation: CASSPLAGVSTDTQYF.

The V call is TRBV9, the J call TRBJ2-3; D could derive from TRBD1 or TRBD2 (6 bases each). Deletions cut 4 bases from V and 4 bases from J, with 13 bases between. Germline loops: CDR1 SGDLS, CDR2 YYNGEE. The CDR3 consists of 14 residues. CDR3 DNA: TGTGCCAGCAGCTTAGGAGGGGGGCCAGATACGCAGTATTTT. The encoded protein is CASSLGGGPDTQYF.

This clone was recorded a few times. CDR3 region: CSVEKWDYEQYF. The DNA of the CDR3 is TGCAGCGTTGAAAAGTGGGACTACGAGCAGTACTTC. The chain has TRBV29-1 and TRBJ2-7; D is unresolved. CDR1 SQVTM and CDR2 ANQGSEA come from the germline V gene. This CDR3 contains 12 residues. Trimming removed 2 bases at V and 3 bases at J, with 8 bases between.

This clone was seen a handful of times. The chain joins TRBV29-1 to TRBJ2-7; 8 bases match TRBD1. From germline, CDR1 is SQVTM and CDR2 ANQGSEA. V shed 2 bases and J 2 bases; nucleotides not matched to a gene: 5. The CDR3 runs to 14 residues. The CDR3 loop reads CSVESGQGPYEQYF. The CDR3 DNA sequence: TGCAGCGTTGAATCTGGACAGGGTCCCTACGAGCAGTACTTC.

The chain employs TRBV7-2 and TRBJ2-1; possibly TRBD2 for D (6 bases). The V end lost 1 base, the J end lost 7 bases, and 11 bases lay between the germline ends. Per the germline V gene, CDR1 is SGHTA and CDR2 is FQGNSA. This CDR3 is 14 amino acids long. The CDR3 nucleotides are TGTGCCAGCAGCTTAGGCGGGGTTGTTAATGAGCAGTTCTTC. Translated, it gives CASSLGGVVNEQFF.

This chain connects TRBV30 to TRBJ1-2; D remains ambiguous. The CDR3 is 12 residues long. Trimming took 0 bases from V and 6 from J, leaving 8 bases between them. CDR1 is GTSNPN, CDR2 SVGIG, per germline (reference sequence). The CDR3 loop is CAWSVLGNGYTF. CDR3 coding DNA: TGTGCCTGGAGTGTATTGGGTAATGGCTACACCTTC.

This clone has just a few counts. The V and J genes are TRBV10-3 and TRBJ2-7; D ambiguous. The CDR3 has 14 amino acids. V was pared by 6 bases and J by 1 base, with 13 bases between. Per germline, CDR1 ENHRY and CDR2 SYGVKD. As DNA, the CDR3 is TGTGCCATCAGGGACGGACGGAGATCCTACGAGCAGTACTTC. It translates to CAIRDGRRSYEQYF.

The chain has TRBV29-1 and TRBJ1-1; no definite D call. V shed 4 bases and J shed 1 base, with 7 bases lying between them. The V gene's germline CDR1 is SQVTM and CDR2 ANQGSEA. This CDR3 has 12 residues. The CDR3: CSVAESNTEAFF. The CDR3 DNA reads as TGCAGCGTTGCCGAATCGAACACTGAAGCTTTCTTT.